The present T cell receptor (beta chain) was sequenced within a study of cytomegalovirus exposure and HLA in healthy donors. Findings of the study overall: The study put 150 to 200 TCR beta chains on its list as cytomegalovirus-associated. Later, an analysis found that TCR clusters from the first cohort tended to co-occur in the roughly 110 validation repertoires.

Measured with immunoSEQ multiplex PCR; TCRdb has only the in-frame clones, and not every one. The data contain about 140,000 clones, 80% to 90% of them singletons. The donors were part of the validation cohort of fewer than 150 subjects. That cohort was separate from the first cohort, which comprised about 670 subjects. With respect to this clone: Its antigen remains unknown.

The V gene lost 5 bases and the J gene lost 7 bases, with 15 bases spanning the gap. CDR3 size: 15 residues. CDR1 and CDR2 (germline): SGHVS, FNYEAQ. The gene calls are TRBV7-6 and TRBJ1-6; a weak D match, TRBD1 (5 bases). This TCR derives from a young man in good health and CMV-seropositive. The sequenced material came from PBMCs. The CDR3 region is CASSRQEGFNSPLHF. The CDR3 region has the DNA TGTGCCAGCAGCCGCCAGGAGGGGTTCAATTCACCCCTCCACTTT.